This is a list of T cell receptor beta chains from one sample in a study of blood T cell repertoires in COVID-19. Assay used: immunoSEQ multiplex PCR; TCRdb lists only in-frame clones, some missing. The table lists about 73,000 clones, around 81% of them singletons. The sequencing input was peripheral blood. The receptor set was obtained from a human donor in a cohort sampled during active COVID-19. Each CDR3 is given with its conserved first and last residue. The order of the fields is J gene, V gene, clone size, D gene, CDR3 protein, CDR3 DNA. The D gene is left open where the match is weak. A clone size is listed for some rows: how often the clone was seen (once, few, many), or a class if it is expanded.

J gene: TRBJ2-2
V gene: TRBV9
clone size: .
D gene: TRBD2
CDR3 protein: CASSIRGDHTGELFF
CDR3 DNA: TGTGCCAGCAGCATCCGGGGGGACCACACCGGGGAGCTGTTTTTT

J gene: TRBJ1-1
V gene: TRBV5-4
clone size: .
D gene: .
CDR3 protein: CASSLAQVMNTEAFF
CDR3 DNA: TGTGCCAGCAGCTTGGCACAGGTAATGAACACTGAAGCTTTCTTT

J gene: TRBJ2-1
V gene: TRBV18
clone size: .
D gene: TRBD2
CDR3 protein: CASSPWTSATANEQFF
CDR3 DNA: TGTGCCAGCTCACCATGGACTAGCGCGACCGCCAATGAGCAGTTCTTC

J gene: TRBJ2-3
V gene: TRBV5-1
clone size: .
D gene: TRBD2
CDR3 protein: CASSSGGGIDTQYF
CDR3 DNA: TGCGCCAGCAGCTCCGGGGGGGGGATAGATACGCAGTATTTT

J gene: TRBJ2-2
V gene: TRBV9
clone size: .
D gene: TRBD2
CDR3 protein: CASSVVAGRNTGELFF
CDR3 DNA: TGTGCCAGCAGCGTGGTAGCGGGGCGGAACACCGGGGAGCTGTTTTTT

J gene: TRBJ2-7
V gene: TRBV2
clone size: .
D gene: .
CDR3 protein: CASRFGGDYEQYF
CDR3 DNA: TGTGCCAGCAGGTTCGGGGGTGACTACGAGCAGTACTTC

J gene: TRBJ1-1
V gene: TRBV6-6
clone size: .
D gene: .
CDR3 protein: CATARGAGTEAFF
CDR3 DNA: TGTGCCACGGCCCGGGGGGCGGGCACTGAAGCTTTCTTT

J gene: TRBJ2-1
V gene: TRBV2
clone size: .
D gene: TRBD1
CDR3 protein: CASHTGTGFNEQFF
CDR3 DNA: TGTGCCAGCCATACCGGGACAGGGTTTAATGAGCAGTTCTTC

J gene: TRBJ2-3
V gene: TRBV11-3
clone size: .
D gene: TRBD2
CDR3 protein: CASSPPGGSTDTQYF
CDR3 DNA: TGTGCCAGCAGCCCCCCGGGGGGTAGCACAGATACGCAGTATTTT

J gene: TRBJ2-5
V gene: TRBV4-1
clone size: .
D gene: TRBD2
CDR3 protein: CASASGAGQETQYF
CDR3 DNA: TGCGCCAGTGCTAGCGGGGCCGGGCAAGAGACCCAGTACTTC

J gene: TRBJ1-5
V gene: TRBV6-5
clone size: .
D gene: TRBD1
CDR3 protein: CASRGTGVINQPQHF
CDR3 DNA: TGTGCCAGCAGGGGAACAGGGGTAATAAATCAGCCCCAGCATTTT

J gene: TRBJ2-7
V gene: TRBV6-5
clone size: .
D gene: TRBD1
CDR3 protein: CASPGQGVYEQYF
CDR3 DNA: TGTGCCAGCCCGGGACAGGGCGTCTACGAGCAGTACTTC

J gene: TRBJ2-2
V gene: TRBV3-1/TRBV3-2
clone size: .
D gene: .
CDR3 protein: CASSPRNTGELFF
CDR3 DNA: TGTGCCAGCAGTCCGCGGAACACCGGGGAGCTGTTTTTT

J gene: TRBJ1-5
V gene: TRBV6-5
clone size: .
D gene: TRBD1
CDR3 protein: CASSQDRGGQPQHF
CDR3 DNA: TGTGCCAGCAGCCAGGACAGGGGCGGGCAGCCCCAGCATTTT

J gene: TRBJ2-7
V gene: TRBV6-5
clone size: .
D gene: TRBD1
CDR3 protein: CASSTRTGSHEQYF
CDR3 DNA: TGTGCCAGCAGTACTCGGACAGGGAGTCACGAGCAGTACTTC

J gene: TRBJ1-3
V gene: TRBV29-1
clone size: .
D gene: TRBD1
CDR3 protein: CSVADRGSGNTIYF
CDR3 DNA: TGCAGCGTAGCCGACAGGGGCTCTGGAAACACCATATATTTT

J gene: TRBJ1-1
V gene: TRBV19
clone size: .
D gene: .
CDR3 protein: CASSWNRLNTEAFF
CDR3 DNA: TGTGCCAGTAGTTGGAACAGATTGAACACTGAAGCTTTCTTT

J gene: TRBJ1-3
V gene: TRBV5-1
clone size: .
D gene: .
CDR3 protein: CASSREGLVSGNTIYF
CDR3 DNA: TGCGCCAGCAGCAGAGAGGGACTGGTCTCTGGAAACACCATATATTTT

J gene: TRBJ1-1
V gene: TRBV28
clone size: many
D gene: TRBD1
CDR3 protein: CASQGQPSMNTEAFF
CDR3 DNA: TGTGCCAGCCAGGGACAGCCTTCCATGAACACTGAAGCTTTCTTT

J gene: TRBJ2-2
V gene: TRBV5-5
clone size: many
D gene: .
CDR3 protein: CASSGRVYGGELFF
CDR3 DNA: TGTGCCAGCAGCGGCAGGGTGTATGGCGGGGAGCTGTTTTTT

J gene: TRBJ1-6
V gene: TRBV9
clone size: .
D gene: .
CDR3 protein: CASSVGIVSSYNSPLHF
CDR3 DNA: TGTGCCAGCAGCGTAGGAATTGTGAGCTCCTATAATTCACCCCTCCACTTT

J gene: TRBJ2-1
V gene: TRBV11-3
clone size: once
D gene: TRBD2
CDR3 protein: CASSLVAGAGGEQFF
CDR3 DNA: TGTGCCAGCAGCTTAGTAGCGGGGGCCGGGGGTGAGCAGTTCTTC

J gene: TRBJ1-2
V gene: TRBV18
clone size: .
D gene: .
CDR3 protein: CASSPPSLANYGYTF
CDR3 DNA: TGTGCCAGCTCACCACCCTCCTTAGCTAACTATGGCTACACCTTC

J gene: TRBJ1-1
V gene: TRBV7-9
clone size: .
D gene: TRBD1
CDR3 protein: CASSLASGTGGTEAFF
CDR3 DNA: TGTGCCAGCAGCTTAGCTTCCGGGACAGGGGGCACTGAAGCTTTCTTT

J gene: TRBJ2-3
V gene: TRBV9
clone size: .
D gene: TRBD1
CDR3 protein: CASSVGGRGQGDTQYF
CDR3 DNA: TGTGCCAGCAGCGTAGGCGGCAGGGGGCAAGGAGATACGCAGTATTTT

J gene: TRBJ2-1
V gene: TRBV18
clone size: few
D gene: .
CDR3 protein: CASSPLGSSYNEQFF
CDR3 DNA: TGTGCCAGCTCACCACTAGGGAGCTCCTACAATGAGCAGTTCTTC